What follows is one T cell receptor (beta chain) and its context. It lacks a known antigen. Base-call qualities are not available, and no considerably larger clone is one nucleotide away. TCRbeta CDR3 regions were amplified from genomic DNA by means of the immunoSEQ Assay, a bias-controlled multiplex PCR. Processing in the source paper ran as follows. Nucleated cell counts per sample were estimated from amplification of reference gene primers within the assay. To quantify the absolute abundance of each unique TCRbeta CDR3 rearrangement, sequence reads were collapsed and filtered. For each sample, productive Simpson clonality was calculated as the square root of Simpson's diversity index over productive rearrangements. TCRdb obtained this table from immuneACCESS and retained in-frame rearrangements with V and J assigned. These tables miss some clones; where compared with another copy, unresolved V genes account for less than half of the shortfall, and the remainder is unexplained. Clonal size and the V and J genes are those of that table, whereas D and trimming came from the DNA. The sample data list some 53,000 clones, and 89% of these were observed just once. Over 4% of the sample is held by the ten biggest clonotypes.

The data are from a study of blood T cell repertoires in COVID-19 (dated by TCRdb to between 2020 and 2021). About the investigation overall: The collaborator samples originated in the United States, Italy and Spain and spanned the acute and convalescent phases of COVID-19. Subjects who had been exposed to COVID-19, were actively infected with it, or had recovered from it provided the deeply sampled blood TCRbeta repertoires that made up the dataset. Samples came from the ongoing ImmuneRACE study (first 160 participants) plus 1,254 subjects from 6 global collaborators. The material from the prospective study consisted of cDNA or gDNA derived from T cells, B-cell-depleted T cells, or PBMCs. Where HLA class I and class II types were available, the types were taken from metadata supplied by the sample provider, not from assay-based typing. The sample metadata nearly always contained a de-identified subject ID, COVID-19 status, age in years and sex. The repertoires were made available in a free public database intended to serve as a resource for research on the immune response to SARS-CoV-2.

Broad study findings and their caveats: The quantity of clinical and demographic metadata differed by source and by participant and was supplied without curation.

Collaborating institutions collected whole blood in K2EDTA tubes following their own protocols. For TCRbeta analysis, collaborator samples were shipped as frozen whole blood, as isolated PBMCs, or as DNA extracted from either sample type. Sequences MDHEN (CDR1) and SYDVKM (CDR2) are obtained from the germline V gene. Trimming accounts for 2 bases at V and 4 bases at J, while the number of junction bases matched to no gene is 11. There are 16 amino acids in the CDR3, from cysteine to phenylalanine inclusive. Here the CDR3 DNA is all that survives: 48 bases in frame from base 1. Sample: peripheral blood. The receptor was derived from a man between 60 and 75 years old with active COVID-19. The V gene is TRBV28 and the J gene is TRBJ2-7, with 7 central nucleotides matching TRBD2. The DNA is as follows: TGTGCCAGCAGTTTAGATGGAGCGGGATTCAGGTACGAGCAGTACTTC. Translated, this is CASSLDGAGFRYEQYF.